The following is a TCR beta chain sequence with its context. TCRdb's copy holds only in-frame clones and misses some; the assay was immunoSEQ multiplex PCR. The sample records around 140,000 clones, around 80% being singletons. This specimen belongs to a study of blood T cell repertoires in COVID-19. There are 16 residues in the CDR3. Germline lookup yields CDR1 SGHNT and CDR2 YYREEE (reference sequence). The V gene end was trimmed by 4 bases and the J gene end by 6 bases; junction bases not matched to a gene: 10. The clonotype was recovered from a woman aged 45-65 years who had recovered from COVID-19. The material sequenced was PBMCs or T cells enriched from blood (not recorded which). The rearrangement uses TRBV5-4 and TRBJ2-2; 9 bases are a match to TRBD1. The CDR3 spells CASSNRDRDLSGELFF. DNA for the CDR3: TGTGCCAGCAGCAACCGGGACAGGGATCTTTCCGGGGAGCTGTTTTTT.